This passage covers 4 T cell receptor beta chains from one sample sequenced in a study of blood T cell repertoires in COVID-19. TCRdb keeps only in-frame clones here, not all; method: immunoSEQ multiplex PCR. Seen here are some 200,000 clones, around 86% observed once, and the top ten hold about 2.5%. Sequenced: peripheral blood. Source of these receptors: a man aged 40-55 years with active or convalescent COVID-19.

The chain uses TRBV6-5 and TRBJ2-4; TRBD1 matches at 7 bases. Trimming took 10 bases from V and 0 from J; bases not matched to a gene: 9. The CDR3 contains 15 residues. Per germline, CDR1 MNHEY and CDR2 SVGAGI. The CDR3 reads CANTTTGEAKNIQYF. CDR3 in DNA: TGTGCCAACACGACCACAGGGGAAGCCAAAAACATTCAGTACTTC.

The J gene is TRBJ2-7, the V gene TRBV2; D gene uncertain. Trimming pared 3 bases from V and 3 bases from J, leaving 6 bases between. Germline V lookup: CDR1 SNHLY, CDR2 FYNNEI. The CDR3 loop spans 12 amino acids. The CDR3 coding sequence is TGTGCCAGCAGTGAGGCCAGCTACGAGCAGTACTTC. As protein: CASSEASYEQYF.

The chain recombines TRBV10-1 with TRBJ2-7; D ambiguous. Germline V gene lookup returns CDR1 WNHNN and CDR2 SYGVQD (reference sequence). CDR3 length: 14 residues. Trimming cost V 2 bases and J 2 bases, with 10 bases left between them. The CDR3 loop reads CASSEDTDAYEQYF. Here the CDR3 DNA reads TGCGCCAGCAGTGAGGACACAGACGCCTACGAGCAGTACTTC.

The chain combines TRBV27 with TRBJ1-2; perhaps TRBD1 as D (6 bases). Germline V gene data show CDR1 as MNHEY and CDR2 as SMNVEV (reference sequence). Trimming removed 4 bases at V and 7 bases at J, with 19 bases between. This CDR3 comprises 15 residues. The CDR3 bases are TGTGCCAGCAGTTCGCCCCAAGCGGACAGAATTGGCTACACCTTC. Translated, it gives CASSSPQADRIGYTF.